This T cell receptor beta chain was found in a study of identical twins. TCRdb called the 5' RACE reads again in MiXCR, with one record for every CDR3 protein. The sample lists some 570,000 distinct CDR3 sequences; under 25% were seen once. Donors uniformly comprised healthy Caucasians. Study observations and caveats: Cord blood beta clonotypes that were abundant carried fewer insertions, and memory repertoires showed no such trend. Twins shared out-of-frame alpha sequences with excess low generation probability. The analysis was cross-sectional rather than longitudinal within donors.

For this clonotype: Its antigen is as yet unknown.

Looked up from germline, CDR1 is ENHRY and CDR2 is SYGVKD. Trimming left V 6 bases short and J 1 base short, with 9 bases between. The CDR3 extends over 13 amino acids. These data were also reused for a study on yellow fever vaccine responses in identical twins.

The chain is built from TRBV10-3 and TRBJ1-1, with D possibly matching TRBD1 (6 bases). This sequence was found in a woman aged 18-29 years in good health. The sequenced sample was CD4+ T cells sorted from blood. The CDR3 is CAISRTENTEAFF. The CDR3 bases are TGTGCCATCAGCCGGACAGAGAACACTGAAGCTTTCTTT.